The following is a TCR beta chain sequence with its context. Its antigen is unknown. The data stem from a study of shared clonotypes between healthy human individuals. Study conclusions and caveats: Non-shared clonotypes had lower generation probabilities than those shared by all four donors. Across a handful of donors, naive CD4 shared roughly 5.2%, naive CD8 around 3.5%, memory CD4 about 2.4%, memory CD8 roughly 0.37%.

Looked up from germline, CDR1 is MNHNS and CDR2 is SASEGT. The V and J ends lost 10 bases and 0 bases, in that order; junction bases with no gene match: 3. CDR3 length equals 13 residues. Naivety among CD8 cells was defined by CD45RO negativity and positive CCR7 selection, thereby excluding terminally differentiated effector memory CD45RA+ cells. TCRdb's copy holds only in-frame clones and misses some; the assay was immunoSEQ multiplex PCR. The data contain some 2.1 million clones, about 95% of them singletons. The chain employs TRBV6-1 and TRBJ1-1, with TRBD1 identical over 9 bases. Sequences were obtained from naive CD8+ T cells sorted from blood. The TCR originated in a young man in good health. As DNA, the CDR3 is TGTGCCACCCGGACAGGGGTGAACACTGAAGCTTTCTTT. Translated: CATRTGVNTEAFF.